A single sample is the source of the 5 T cell receptor beta chains below, sequenced in a study of cytomegalovirus exposure and HLA in healthy donors. Use of 60 Vbeta and 13 Jbeta primers characterized the PCR. This table comes from immunoSEQ multiplex PCR, and its TCRdb copy is limited to in-frame clones, with some not included. Among about 150,000 clones listed, 80% to 90% were seen once. Specimen: PBMCs. Receptors originate from a man aged 45 to 65 in good health and CMV-seropositive.

The gene calls are TRBV27 and TRBJ1-2, with 8 bases aligning to TRBD1. From germline, CDR1 is MNHEY and CDR2 SMNVEV (reference sequence). Unmatched junction bases numbered 6, after V lost 3 bases and J lost 6 bases. The CDR3 runs to 14 residues. The CDR3 DNA reads TGTGCCAGCAGTTTCGGCAGGGGGCAGAATGGCTACACCTTC. Its translation is CASSFGRGQNGYTF.

The chain joins TRBV6-5 to TRBJ1-6; no clear D gene. The CDR3 is 15 amino acids. CDR1 and CDR2 from the germline V gene are MNHEY and SVGAGI. V dropped 1 base and J dropped 5 bases, with 9 bases sitting between them. CDR3 residues: CASSYLGGNNSPLHF. CDR3 DNA: TGTGCCAGCAGTTACTTAGGCGGGAATAATTCACCCCTCCACTTT.

The gene calls are TRBV7-3 and TRBJ1-2; 10 nucleotides agree with TRBD1. The germline CDR1 and CDR2 sequences are SGHTA and FQGTGA. The CDR3 spans 13 residues. V lost 4 bases and J lost 8; bases outside the gene matches: 4. DNA for the CDR3: TGTGCCAGCAGCTCCGGGACAGGGGTCGGCTACACCTTC. It specifies CASSSGTGVGYTF.

The V gene is TRBV11-2, the J gene TRBJ2-3; TRBD1 agrees at 9 bases. The germline gives CDR1 SGHAT, CDR2 FQNNGV. This CDR3 comprises 16 residues. The junction had 5 bases not matched to a gene; V was cut back by 4 bases and J by 0 bases. CDR3 coding DNA: TGTGCCAGCAGCTCCGGACAGGGGATGAGCACAGATACGCAGTATTTT. Translated, it gives CASSSGQGMSTDTQYF.

The J gene is TRBJ2-2, the V gene TRBV9, with D hard to call. The CDR3 sequence is 16 residues long. The germline V and J ends were trimmed by 0 bases and 1 base, with 10 bases remaining between them. Germline-derived CDR1 and CDR2 are SGDLS and YYNGEE. The CDR3 region is CASSVGATLNTGELFF. CDR3 DNA: TGTGCCAGCAGCGTAGGAGCTACCTTGAACACCGGGGAGCTGTTTTTT.